Below are 14 T cell receptor beta chains sequenced from a single sample in a study of glioma-infiltrating T cells after dendritic cell vaccination. Noted time point: after dendritic cell vaccination, including at tumor progression/relapse. TCRdb's table, derived via immunoSEQ multiplex PCR, lists solely in-frame clones and lacks some. The table lists approximately 91,000 clones, roughly four fifths of them singletons. Sequenced material: blood, taken after dendritic cell vaccination. These receptors all stem from a human donor with glioblastoma.

J is TRBJ1-2 and V is TRBV9; tentative D call: TRBD1 (6 bases). This CDR3 region has 16 residues. Looked up from germline, CDR1 is SGDLS and CDR2 is YYNGEE. V lost 3 bases to trimming and J lost 1 base, with 16 bases between them. The CDR3 nucleotides are TGTGCCAGCAGCGCCGAGGGGGTTGCCGGTAACTATGGCTACACCTTC. Its translation: CASSAEGVAGNYGYTF.

The chain uses TRBV2 and TRBJ1-2; tentative D call: TRBD1 (5 bases). V lost 10 bases and J lost 4, with 16 bases in between. This CDR3 spans 13 amino acids. Germline CDR1 reads SNHLY; CDR2 reads FYNNEI. CDR3 loop: CATTRDSGYGYTF. The CDR3 DNA reads as TGTGCCACAACCCGGGACTCGGGCTATGGCTACACCTTC.

The DNA for the CDR3 is TGCGCCAGCAGCTTGGGGACGGGAGGAAACACCATATATTTT. This codes for CASSLGTGGNTIYF. The rearrangement uses TRBV5-1 and TRBJ1-3; no clear D. CDR1 and CDR2 (germline): SGHRS, YFSETQ. The CDR3 runs 14 residues. Trimming shortened V by 0 bases and J by 4 bases, and 8 bases separated the two germline ends.

The V and J genes are TRBV7-3 and TRBJ2-1; TRBD2 matches 15 bases. V dropped 5 bases and J dropped 6; count of bases not matched to a gene: 8. This CDR3 region has 17 residues. Germline assignment: CDR1 SGHTA and CDR2 FQGTGA. The CDR3 protein is CASSPPGLAGGINEQFF. In nucleotides, the CDR3 is TGTGCCAGCAGCCCCCCGGGACTAGCGGGAGGCATCAATGAGCAGTTCTTC.

This chain joins TRBV19 and TRBJ1-1, with 9 bases matching TRBD1. This CDR3 is 14 amino acids long. The germline CDR1 and CDR2 sequences are LNHDA and SQIVND (reference sequence). V dropped 5 bases and J dropped 5; count of bases not matched to a gene: 6. The CDR3 sequence: CASSVQGASTEAFF. The CDR3 DNA follows: TGTGCCAGTAGTGTACAGGGGGCAAGTACTGAAGCTTTCTTT.

The genes are TRBV7-9 and TRBJ2-2; TRBD1 aligns across 9 bases. V trimming: 5 bases; J trimming: 4 bases; junction bases outside the gene matches: 5. CDR3 length: 15 residues. Germline values: CDR1 SEHNR, CDR2 FQNEAQ (reference sequence). The CDR3 DNA follows: TGTGCCAGCAGCCCGGAGACAGGGGGCACCGGGGAGCTGTTTTTT. Its protein is CASSPETGGTGELFF. Variable domain in full (rest from reference TRBV7-9 and TRBJ2-2): DTGVSQNPRHKITKRGQNVTFRCDPISEHNRLYWYRQTLGQGPEFLTYFQNEAQLEKSRLLSDRFSAERPKGSFSTLEIQRTEQGDSAMYLCASSPETGGTGELFFGEGSRLTVL.

The chain carries TRBV6-5 and TRBJ1-2; unclear D gene. Germline CDR1 reads MNHEY; CDR2 reads SVGAGI. The length of the CDR3 is 15 residues. V shed 0 bases and J shed 8 bases, with 16 bases lying between them. The CDR3, as DNA: TGTGCCAGCAGTTACTCAGGCGGACCATCGGGGGGCTACACCTTC. This gives the protein CASSYSGGPSGGYTF.

V is TRBV6-5 and J is TRBJ1-3; D is undetermined. This CDR3 is 15 amino acids long. Trimming took off 2 bases at V and 0 bases at J, with 8 bases between the two ends. In germline, CDR1 is MNHEY, CDR2 SVGAGI. CDR3 sequence reads: CASSYGGSSGNTIYF. The DNA of the CDR3 is TGTGCCAGCAGTTACGGCGGGAGCTCTGGAAACACCATATATTTT.

The V call is TRBV13, the J call TRBJ2-2; 7 bases are a match to TRBD1. J was trimmed by 2 bases and V by 4 bases; bases with no gene match: 4. Germline-derived CDR1 and CDR2 are PRHDT and FYEKMQ (reference sequence). The CDR3 consists of 15 residues. The CDR3 nucleotides read TGTGCCAGCAGCTCCCGGGACAGAAACACCGGGGAGCTGTTTTTT. This gives the protein CASSSRDRNTGELFF.

This clone is a singleton in its sample. This chain joins TRBV7-9 and TRBJ1-1, with D possibly TRBD1 on 6 matching bases. The CDR3 totals 15 residues. The germline V gene has CDR1 SEHNR and CDR2 FQNEAQ (reference sequence). Trimming removed 1 base from V and 2 bases from J, with 11 bases in between. The CDR3 DNA is TGTGCCAGCAGCTTAGTGAGGACAGTTAACACTGAAGCTTTCTTT. It specifies CASSLVRTVNTEAFF.

This clone was recorded only once. The chain carries TRBV9 and TRBJ2-5; D might be TRBD2 (5 bases). Germline CDR1 SGDLS, CDR2 YYNGEE. V lost 3 bases and J 4 bases, leaving 19 bases between the germline ends. The CDR3 spans 16 residues. CDR3 protein: CASSADPSRERETQYF. In DNA, the CDR3 is TGTGCCAGCAGCGCAGACCCTAGCCGGGAACGAGAGACCCAGTACTTC.

The chain carries TRBV4-1 and TRBJ1-1; D is possibly TRBD1 (6 bases). Germline lookup yields CDR1 MGHRA and CDR2 YSYEKL. The CDR3 runs 14 residues. V was pared by 7 bases and J by 6 bases, with 18 bases between. CDR3 nucleotide sequence: TGCGCCAGCAACCTCGTTGTGGGGGCCGCTGAAGCTTTCTTT. Translation: CASNLVVGAAEAFF.

This clone was seen just once. The rearrangement uses TRBV19 and TRBJ2-7; TRBD2 is a possible D gene (7 bases). V was trimmed by 4 bases and J by 3 bases, leaving 19 bases between them. The CDR3 extends over 16 amino acids. Germline V gene lookup returns CDR1 LNHDA and CDR2 SQIVND (reference sequence). CDR3 protein: CASSTWGGAPGYEQYF. CDR3 nucleotides: TGTGCCAGTAGTACATGGGGGGGGGCACCAGGCTACGAGCAGTACTTC.

The V and J genes are TRBV5-1 and TRBJ2-5; tentative D call: TRBD1 (5 bases). V lost 7 bases and J lost 5, with 18 bases in between. Germline CDR1 and CDR2: SGHRS and YFSETQ. The CDR3 runs 14 residues. CDR3 loop: CASYSSGKGETQYF. In DNA form, the CDR3 reads TGCGCCAGCTACTCCTCAGGGAAGGGGGAGACCCAGTACTTC. The entire variable domain, with the rest obtained from reference TRBV5-1 and TRBJ2-5, is as follows: KAGVTQTPRYLIKTRGQQVTLSCSPISGHRSVSWYQQTPGQGLQFLFEYFSETQRNKGNFPGRFSGRQFSNSRSEMNVSTLELGDSALYLCASYSSGKGETQYFGPGTRLLVL.